The entry that follows covers one T cell receptor (beta chain) sequence. This sample was taken from a study of blood T cell repertoires in COVID-19. Study-wide background: Samples representing acute and convalescent COVID-19 were sourced from the United States, Italy and Spain.

In the original processing: Amplified reference gene primers provided the basis for estimating nucleated cell counts. Sequencing was performed with immunoSEQ multiplex PCR; in TCRdb, only in-frame clones are kept and a portion is missing. V and J calls and clone size come straight from that table; D and trimming were deduced from the DNA. Of 130,000 or so clones in the sample, approximately 83% were seen once. This CDR3 comprises 14 residues. Per the germline V gene, CDR1 is SGHNT and CDR2 is YENEEA. The V gene end was trimmed by 4 bases and the J gene end by 0 bases; junction bases not matched to a gene: 0.

The sample consisted of peripheral blood. The receptor comes from a woman aged 50 to 65 who had recovered from COVID-19. This chain links TRBV11-3 with TRBJ2-7, with TRBD1 matching 10 bases. The CDR3 DNA reads as TGTGCCAGCAGCTGGACAGGGGGCTCCTACGAGCAGTACTTC. As protein: CASSWTGGSYEQYF. The entire variable domain, with the rest obtained from reference TRBV11-3 and TRBJ2-7, is as follows: EAGVVQSPRYKIIEKKQPVAFWCNPISGHNTLYWYLQNLGQGPELLIRYENEEAVDDSQLPKDRFSAERLKGVDSTLKIQPAELGDSAVYLCASSWTGGSYEQYFGPGTRLTVT.